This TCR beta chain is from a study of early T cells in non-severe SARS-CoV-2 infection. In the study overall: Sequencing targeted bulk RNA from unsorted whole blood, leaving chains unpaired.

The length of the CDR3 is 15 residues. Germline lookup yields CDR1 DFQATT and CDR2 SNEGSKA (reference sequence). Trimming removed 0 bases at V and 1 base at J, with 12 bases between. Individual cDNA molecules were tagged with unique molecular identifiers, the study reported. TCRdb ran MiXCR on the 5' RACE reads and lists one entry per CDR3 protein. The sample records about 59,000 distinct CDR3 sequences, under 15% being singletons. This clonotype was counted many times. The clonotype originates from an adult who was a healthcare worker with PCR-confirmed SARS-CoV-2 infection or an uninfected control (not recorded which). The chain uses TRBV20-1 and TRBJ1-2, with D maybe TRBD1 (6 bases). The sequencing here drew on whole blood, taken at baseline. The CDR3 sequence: CSARDRTVSNYGYTF. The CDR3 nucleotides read TGCAGTGCTAGAGACCGGACAGTCAGTAACTATGGCTACACCTTC.